The subject of this entry is one T cell receptor (beta chain). This sample was included in a study of blood T cell repertoires in COVID-19. Turning to the study itself: Sites in the United States, Italy and Spain provided acute and convalescent COVID-19 samples.

Some clones are missing from TCRdb's copy, which holds only in-frame ones; the method was immunoSEQ multiplex PCR. The repertoire holds around 49,000 clones, about 76% seen once, with 20% to 25% in the top ten. V shed 3 bases, J shed 7 bases, and the junction held 3 bases outside the gene matches. The germline gives CDR1 SGHRS, CDR2 YFSETQ. CDR3 size: 15 residues. This chain joins TRBV5-1 and TRBJ2-2, with 13 nucleotides matching TRBD2. Sequenced sample: peripheral blood. This sequence originates from a woman older than 75 with COVID-19, enrolled during active disease. The CDR3 protein is CASSSGLAGNGELFF. CDR3 in DNA: TGCGCCAGCAGCTCGGGACTAGCGGGGAACGGGGAGCTGTTTTTT.